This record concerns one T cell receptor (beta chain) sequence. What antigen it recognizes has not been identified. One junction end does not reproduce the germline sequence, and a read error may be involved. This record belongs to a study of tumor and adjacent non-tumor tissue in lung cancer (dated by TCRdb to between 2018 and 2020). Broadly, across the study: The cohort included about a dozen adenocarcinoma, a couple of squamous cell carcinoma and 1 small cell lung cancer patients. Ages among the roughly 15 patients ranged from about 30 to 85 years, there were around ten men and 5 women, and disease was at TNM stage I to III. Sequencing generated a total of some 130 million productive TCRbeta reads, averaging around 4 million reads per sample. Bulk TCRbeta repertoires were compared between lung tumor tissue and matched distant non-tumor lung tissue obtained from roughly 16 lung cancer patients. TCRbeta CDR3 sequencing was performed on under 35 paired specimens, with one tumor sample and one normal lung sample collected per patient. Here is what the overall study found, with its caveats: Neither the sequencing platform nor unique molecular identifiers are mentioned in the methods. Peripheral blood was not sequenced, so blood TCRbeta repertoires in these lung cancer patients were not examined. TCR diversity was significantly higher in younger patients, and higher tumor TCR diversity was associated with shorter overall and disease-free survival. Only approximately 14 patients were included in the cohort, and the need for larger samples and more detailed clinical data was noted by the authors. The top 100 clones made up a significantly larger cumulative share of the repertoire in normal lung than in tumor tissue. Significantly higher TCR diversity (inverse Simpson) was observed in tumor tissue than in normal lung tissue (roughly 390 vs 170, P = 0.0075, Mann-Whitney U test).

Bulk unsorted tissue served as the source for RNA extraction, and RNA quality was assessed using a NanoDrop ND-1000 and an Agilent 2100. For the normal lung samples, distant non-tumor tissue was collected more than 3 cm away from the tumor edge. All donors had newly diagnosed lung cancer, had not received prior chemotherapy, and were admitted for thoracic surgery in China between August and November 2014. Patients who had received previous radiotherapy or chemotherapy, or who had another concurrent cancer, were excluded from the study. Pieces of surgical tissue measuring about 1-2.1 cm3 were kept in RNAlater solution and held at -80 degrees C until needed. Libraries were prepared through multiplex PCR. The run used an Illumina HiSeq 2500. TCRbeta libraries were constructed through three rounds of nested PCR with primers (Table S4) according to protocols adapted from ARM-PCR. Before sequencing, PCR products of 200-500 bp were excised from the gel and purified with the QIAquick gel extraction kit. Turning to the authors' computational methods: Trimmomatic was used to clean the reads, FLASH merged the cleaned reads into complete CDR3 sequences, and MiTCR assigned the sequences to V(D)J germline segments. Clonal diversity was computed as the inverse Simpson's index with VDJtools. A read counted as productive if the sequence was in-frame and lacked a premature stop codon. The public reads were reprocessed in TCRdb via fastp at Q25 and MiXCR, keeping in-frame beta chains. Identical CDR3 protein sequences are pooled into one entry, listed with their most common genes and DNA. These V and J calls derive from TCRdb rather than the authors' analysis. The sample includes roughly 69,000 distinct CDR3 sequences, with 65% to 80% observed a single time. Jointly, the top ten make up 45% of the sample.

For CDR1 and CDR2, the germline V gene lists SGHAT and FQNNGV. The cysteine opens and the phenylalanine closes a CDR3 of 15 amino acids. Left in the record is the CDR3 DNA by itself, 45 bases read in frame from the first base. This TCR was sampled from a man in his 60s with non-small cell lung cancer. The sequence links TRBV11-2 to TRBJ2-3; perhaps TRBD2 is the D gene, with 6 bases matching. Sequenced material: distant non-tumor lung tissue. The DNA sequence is TGTACCAGCAGCCAAGTGACTAGTCAAACAGATACGCAGTATTTT. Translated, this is CTSSQVTSQTDTQYF.